This passage covers 25 T cell receptor beta chains from one sample sequenced in a study of beta chain features in type 1 diabetes. Antigens for these TCRs are unknown. Every bit of the isolated RNA underwent reverse transcription, so sequencing read expressed TCRB transcripts. This table comes from immunoSEQ multiplex PCR, and its TCRdb copy is limited to in-frame clones, with some not included. The table lists about 700,000 clones, 13% of them singletons. Broader study findings: Type 1 diabetes patients showed a moderate but significant shortening of TCRB CDR3s in all four CD4+ subsets.

Sequencing was performed on naive CD4+ T cells from blood. The source of these receptors is a man aged 18 to 29 with type 1 diabetes.

The rearrangement links TRBV9 to TRBJ1-4, with D tentatively TRBD1 (5 bases). This CDR3 comprises 16 residues. V shed 0 bases and J shed 8 bases, with 17 bases lying between them. CDR1 and CDR2 (germline): SGDLS, YYNGEE. CDR3 amino acids: CASSVALGGTGEKLFF. CDR3 coding DNA: TGTGCCAGCAGCGTAGCTCTCGGGGGGACGGGCGAAAAACTGTTTTTT.

This chain connects TRBV28 to TRBJ2-5, with 8 bases identical to TRBD2. The CDR3 runs to 14 residues. CDR1 and CDR2 from the germline V gene are MDHEN and SYDVKM. Trimming took 5 bases from V and 5 from J; bases not matched to a gene: 7. The CDR3: CASSPQTSEETQYF. The CDR3 DNA is TGTGCCAGCAGTCCTCAGACTAGCGAGGAGACCCAGTACTTC. Drawing the rest from reference TRBV28 and TRBJ2-5, the complete variable domain is DVKVTQSSRYLVKRTGEKVFLECVQDMDHENMFWYRQDPGLGLRLIYFSYDVKMKEKGDIPEGYSVSREKKERFSLILESASTNQTSMYLCASSPQTSEETQYFGPGTRLLVL.

The chain uses TRBV30 and TRBJ2-5; a possible D gene is TRBD2 (5 bases). Between the trimmed V and J ends, which lost 0 bases and 9 bases, there was a span of 14 bases. The CDR3 length is 13 residues. Germline CDR1 and CDR2: GTSNPN and SVGIG (reference sequence). CDR3 bases: TGTGCCTGGAGTGTAGAGGGTTCGGTCCCCCAGTACTTC. It codes for CAWSVEGSVPQYF.

The chain employs TRBV4-1 and TRBJ1-2; tentatively, D is TRBD1 (5 bases). This CDR3 has 15 amino acids. V lost 6 bases, J lost 2 bases, and 16 bases lay in between. Per the germline V gene, CDR1 is MGHRA and CDR2 is YSYEKL. CDR3 DNA: TGCGCCAGCAGTCAACCGGCAGGGAACAACTATGGCTACACCTTC. The encoded protein is CASSQPAGNNYGYTF.

The genes are TRBV27 and TRBJ2-1; 9 bases map to TRBD2. In germline, CDR1 is MNHEY, CDR2 SMNVEV (reference sequence). V shed 5 bases and J 1 base; nucleotides not matched to a gene: 3. The CDR3 length is 15 residues. The CDR3 sequence: CASSTTSGSYNEQFF. CDR3 sequence (DNA): TGTGCCAGCAGTACGACTAGCGGATCCTACAATGAGCAGTTCTTC.

There are a few counts of this clone. V gene TRBV14 combines with J gene TRBJ2-3, with D unclear. CDR1 is SGHDN and CDR2 is FVKESK in the germline V gene. The CDR3 length is 12 residues. V lost 2 bases to trimming and J lost 0 bases, with 0 bases between them. The CDR3 loop reads CASSQSTDTQYF. The CDR3 DNA reads as TGTGCCAGCAGCCAAAGCACAGATACGCAGTATTTT. The variable domain in full, completed from reference TRBV14 and TRBJ2-3, reads EAGVTQFPSHSVIEKGQTVTLRCDPISGHDNLYWYRRVMGKEIKFLLHFVKESKQDESGMPNNRFLAERTGGTYSTLKVQPAELEDSGVYFCASSQSTDTQYFGPGTRLTVL.

This clone has only a few counts. For the CDR3, the DNA is TGTGCCAGCAGGATGACAGGGGGAAATGAGCAGTTCTTC. Protein: CASRMTGGNEQFF. This rearrangement joins TRBV11-3 to TRBJ2-1, with TRBD1 matching over 9 bases. The germline V gene has CDR1 SGHNT and CDR2 YENEEA. V was clipped by 6 bases and J by 7 bases; unmatched bases: 4. The CDR3 sequence is 13 residues long.

CDR3 in DNA: TGCGCCAGCAGCCTACTAGCGGGGGGTGAAAACGAGCAGTACTTC. This sequence encodes CASSLLAGGENEQYF. The chain carries TRBV5-1 and TRBJ2-7; 12 bases agree with TRBD2. The length of the CDR3 is 15 residues. Germline CDR1 reads SGHRS; CDR2 reads YFSETQ. V lost 4 bases, J lost 5 bases, and 7 bases stayed unmatched. Drawing the rest from reference TRBV5-1 and TRBJ2-7, the complete variable domain is KAGVTQTPRYLIKTRGQQVTLSCSPISGHRSVSWYQQTPGQGLQFLFEYFSETQRNKGNFPGRFSGRQFSNSRSEMNVSTLELGDSALYLCASSLLAGGENEQYFGPGTRLTVT.

This clone was detected a few times. V and J are TRBV28 and TRBJ2-7; 9 bases are shared with TRBD1. The CDR3 is 14 residues long. After removal of 6 bases from V and 4 bases from J, the junction contained 7 bases not matched to a gene. Germline V gene sequence: CDR1 MDHEN, CDR2 SYDVKM. The CDR3 loop is CASSTGGAVYEQYF. In nucleotides, the CDR3 is TGTGCCAGCAGCACAGGGGGCGCGGTATACGAGCAGTACTTC. Filled out from reference TRBV28 and TRBJ2-7, the complete variable domain reads DVKVTQSSRYLVKRTGEKVFLECVQDMDHENMFWYRQDPGLGLRLIYFSYDVKMKEKGDIPEGYSVSREKKERFSLILESASTNQTSMYLCASSTGGAVYEQYFGPGTRLTVT.

In its sample, this clone was seen a few times. This chain links TRBV2 with TRBJ1-5; maybe TRBD1 (6 bases). V was clipped by 4 bases and J by 1 base, with 11 bases between them. The CDR3 consists of 15 residues. Germline loops: CDR1 SNHLY, CDR2 FYNNEI. For the CDR3, the DNA is TGTGCCAGCAGTGCACCAGGGGCGAGCAATCAGCCCCAGCATTTT. Translation: CASSAPGASNQPQHF.

This clone was seen a few times. The gene calls are TRBV10-3 and TRBJ2-7; D not certain. This CDR3 is built from 12 residues. The germline gives CDR1 ENHRY, CDR2 SYGVKD. With 10 bases removed from V and 0 bases from J, the gap between germline ends came to 10 bases. The CDR3 coding sequence is TGTGCCAGTTCTTATAGCTCCTACGAGCAGTACTTC. This sequence encodes CASSYSSYEQYF.

This chain joins TRBV6-5 and TRBJ1-4, with D perhaps TRBD1 (5 bases). The V gene lost 5 bases and the J gene lost 8 bases, with 9 bases spanning the gap. Germline loops: CDR1 MNHEY, CDR2 SVGAGI. The length of the CDR3 is 12 residues. CDR3 sequence reads: CASSGGDEKLFF. The CDR3 DNA is TGTGCCAGCAGTGGGGGTGACGAAAAACTGTTTTTT.

This sequence joins TRBV30 and TRBJ1-4; D perhaps matches TRBD1 (5 bases). The length of the CDR3 is 16 residues. CDR1 is GTSNPN and CDR2 is SVGIG in the germline V gene (reference sequence). V was pared by 7 bases and J by 0 bases, with 18 bases between. The CDR3 coding sequence is TGTGCCTCCGGCGGGGGACCTGGATCAACTAATGAAAAACTGTTTTTT. Its translation is CASGGGPGSTNEKLFF.

The chain combines TRBV4-1 with TRBJ2-2, with 9 bases fitting TRBD2. The CDR3 totals 16 residues. The V and J ends lost 4 bases and 0 bases, in that order; junction bases with no gene match: 3. Germline-derived CDR1 and CDR2 are MGHRA and YSYEKL. This CDR3 reads CASSLPSGANTGELFF. The CDR3 coding sequence is TGCGCCAGCAGCCTTCCTAGCGGGGCGAACACCGGGGAGCTGTTTTTT.

The sample holds a few counts of this clone. CDR3 sequence reads: CSTGQGGSGNTEAFF. The DNA of the CDR3 is TGCAGCACGGGACAGGGTGGTTCGGGGAACACTGAAGCTTTCTTT. The chain carries TRBV29-1 and TRBJ1-1, with 9 bases aligning to TRBD1. CDR1 is SQVTM and CDR2 is ANQGSEA in the germline V gene. The V gene end was trimmed by 8 bases and the J gene end by 1 base; junction bases not matched to a gene: 11. This CDR3 comprises 15 residues. Filled out from reference TRBV29-1 and TRBJ1-1, the complete variable domain reads SAVISQKPSRDICQRGTSLTIQCQVDSQVTMMFWYRQQPGQSLTLIATANQGSEATYESGFVIDKFPISRPNLTFSTLTVSNMSPEDSSIYLCSTGQGGSGNTEAFFGQGTRLTVV.

This clone was seen a handful of times. The CDR3 is CASSLDAGPEQYF. CDR3 nucleotide sequence: TGTGCCAGCAGCTTAGACGCCGGTCCCGAGCAGTACTTC. The gene calls are TRBV7-6 and TRBJ2-7; D gene unclear. CDR3 length equals 13 residues. Germline loops: CDR1 SGHVS, CDR2 FNYEAQ. V was cut by 1 base and J by 6 bases, with 10 bases left in between. The whole variable domain, remainder taken from reference TRBV7-6 and TRBJ2-7, is GAGVSQSPRYKVTKRGQDVALRCDPISGHVSLYWYRQALGQGPEFLTYFNYEAQQDKSGLPNDRFSAERPEGSISTLTIQRTEQRDSAMYRCASSLDAGPEQYFGPGTRLTVT.

V and J are TRBV6-6 and TRBJ1-1; D remains unclear. Germline V gene data show CDR1 as MNHNY and CDR2 as SVGAGI (reference sequence). Trimming stripped 5 bases from V and 3 bases from J, with 4 bases between. CDR3 length equals 11 residues. Written as DNA, the CDR3 is TGTGCCAGCAGTCAGCACACTGAAGCTTTCTTT. Protein: CASSQHTEAFF.

This clone was seen a few times. The V call is TRBV28, the J call TRBJ1-5; 11 bases fit TRBD1. Trimming removed 5 bases from V and 0 bases from J; junction bases left unmatched: 3. The germline V gene encodes CDR1 MDHEN and CDR2 SYDVKM. The CDR3 runs to 16 residues. The DNA of the CDR3 is TGTGCCAGCAGTGGACAGGGGGCATATAGCAATCAGCCCCAGCATTTT. As protein: CASSGQGAYSNQPQHF. Variable domain in full (rest from reference TRBV28 and TRBJ1-5): DVKVTQSSRYLVKRTGEKVFLECVQDMDHENMFWYRQDPGLGLRLIYFSYDVKMKEKGDIPEGYSVSREKKERFSLILESASTNQTSMYLCASSGQGAYSNQPQHFGDGTRLSIL.

This chain connects TRBV13 to TRBJ1-1; D remains unclear. CDR3 length: 15 amino acids. The germline gives CDR1 PRHDT, CDR2 FYEKMQ (reference sequence). V shed 1 base and J shed 0 bases, with 9 bases lying between them. The CDR3 nucleotides are TGTGCCAGCAGCTTAGAAGGAAACTTGAACACTGAAGCTTTCTTT. It codes for CASSLEGNLNTEAFF.

J is TRBJ1-4 and V is TRBV27; a weak D match, TRBD1 (5 bases). CDR3 length: 16 residues. V was pared by 4 bases and J by 3 bases, with 15 bases between. CDR1 MNHEY and CDR2 SMNVEV come from the germline V gene (reference sequence). CDR3 residues: CASSYPATVANEKLFF. The CDR3 bases are TGTGCCAGCAGTTACCCTGCGACAGTGGCTAATGAAAAACTGTTTTTT.

The sample holds a few counts of this clone. The chain couples TRBV6-5 to TRBJ2-7; D gene uncertain. Trimming pared 5 bases from V and 7 bases from J, leaving 15 bases between. CDR1 is MNHEY, CDR2 SVGAGI, per germline. The CDR3 length is 13 residues. The CDR3 nucleotides read TGTGCCAGCAGTGAAGAATGGTTTATTGAGCAGTACTTC. This gives the protein CASSEEWFIEQYF.

This clone was picked up a small number of times. The V and J genes are TRBV5-6 and TRBJ2-3, with D perhaps TRBD2 (5 bases). The V end was cut by 0 bases, the J end by 4 bases, with 9 bases between. Germline V lookup: CDR1 SGHDT, CDR2 YYEEEE. CDR3 length equals 14 residues. This CDR3 is CASSLGEGPDTQYF. In DNA form, the CDR3 reads TGTGCCAGCAGCTTGGGCGAGGGCCCAGATACGCAGTATTTT.

The chain combines TRBV2 with TRBJ1-1; perhaps TRBD1 as D (5 bases). Germline-derived CDR1 and CDR2 are SNHLY and FYNNEI. The CDR3 runs to 12 residues. Trimming pared 6 bases from V and 6 bases from J, leaving 11 bases between. The CDR3: CASRIPGPEAFF. As DNA, the CDR3 is TGTGCCAGCAGGATCCCGGGACCTGAAGCTTTCTTT.

The chain couples TRBV6-5 to TRBJ2-3; 11 bases are shared with TRBD2. The J segment lost 3 bases and the V segment lost 6 bases, leaving 5 bases of the junction unmatched. The CDR3 runs 15 residues. Per germline, CDR1 MNHEY and CDR2 SVGAGI. The CDR3 DNA follows: TGTGCCAGCAGGGTACTAGCGGGGGTGACAGATACGCAGTATTTT. Residues: CASRVLAGVTDTQYF.

The chain links TRBV30 to TRBJ2-1; 9 bases agree with TRBD1. The CDR3 length is 15 residues. Germline assignment: CDR1 GTSNPN and CDR2 SVGIG (reference sequence). V was pared by 3 bases and J by 7 bases, with 10 bases of the junction left unmatched. The CDR3 DNA sequence: TGTGCCTGGAGCGCCTGGGACAGGGATGCGAATGAGCAGTTCTTC. Protein product: CAWSAWDRDANEQFF.